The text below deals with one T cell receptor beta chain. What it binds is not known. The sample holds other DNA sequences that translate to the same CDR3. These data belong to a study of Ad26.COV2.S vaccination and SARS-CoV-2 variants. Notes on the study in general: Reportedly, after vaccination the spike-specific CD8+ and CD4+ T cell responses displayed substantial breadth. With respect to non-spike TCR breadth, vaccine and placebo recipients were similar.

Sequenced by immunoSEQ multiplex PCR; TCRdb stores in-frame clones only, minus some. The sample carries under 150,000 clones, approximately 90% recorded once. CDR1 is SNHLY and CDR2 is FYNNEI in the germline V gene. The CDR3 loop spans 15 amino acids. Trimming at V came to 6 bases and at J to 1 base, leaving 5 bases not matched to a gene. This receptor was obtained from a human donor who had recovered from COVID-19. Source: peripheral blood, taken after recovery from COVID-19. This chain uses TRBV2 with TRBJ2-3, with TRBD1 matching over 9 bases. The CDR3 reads CASSRQGEGTDTQYF. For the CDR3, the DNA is TGTGCCAGCAGCCGACAGGGGGAGGGCACAGATACGCAGTATTTT.